This T cell receptor beta chain came from a study of T cells after yellow fever vaccination. General study results and limits: Clonotypes shared by both compartments, CD4 and CD8, made up a small share.

With 0 bases clipped from V and 10 bases from J, the junction kept 13 bases outside the gene matches. The CDR3 length is 17 residues. Germline V gene data show CDR1 as SGHRS and CDR2 as YFSETQ. Each CDR3 protein is one row after TCRdb ran MiXCR on the 5' RACE reads. The data contain around 590,000 distinct CDR3 sequences, roughly an eighth of them singletons. This clonotype was counted only a few times. Its antigen remains unidentified. This chain joins TRBV5-1 and TRBJ1-6, with 7 bases aligning to TRBD1. The source was PBMCs, collected on the day of the yellow fever booster vaccination. The TCR comes from a man aged 30 to 45 who received the YFV17D yellow fever vaccine. CDR3 region: CASSLAIPRGIGSPLHF. In nucleotides, the CDR3 is TGCGCCAGCAGCTTGGCCATCCCCAGGGGGATAGGATCACCCCTCCACTTT.